A single sample is the source of the 9 T cell receptor beta chains below, sequenced in a study of control samples from healthy donors and cancer patients. The data were produced by immunoSEQ multiplex PCR, yet TCRdb's version contains in-frame clones alone and is incomplete. The top ten hold about 1% of the sample, which has around 58,000 clones, roughly 95% seen once. The sample comprised blood. Every receptor here comes from a woman under 30 in good health.

The J gene is TRBJ2-7, the V gene TRBV5-4; weak D call: TRBD2 (5 bases). V gave up 2 bases and J gave up 4 bases, with 13 bases separating them. There are 14 residues in the CDR3. CDR1 SGHNT and CDR2 YYREEE come from the germline V gene (reference sequence). The CDR3 sequence is CASSFGDGLYEQYF. The CDR3 bases are TGTGCCAGCAGCTTCGGGGATGGGTTATACGAGCAGTACTTC.

This chain links TRBV9 with TRBJ2-3, with unresolved D. The CDR3 covers 13 residues. V was cut by 3 bases and J by 2 bases, with 7 bases left in between. In germline, CDR1 is SGDLS, CDR2 YYNGEE. As DNA, the CDR3 is TGTGCCAGCAGCGGGGCCTCCACAGATACGCAGTATTTT. Residues: CASSGASTDTQYF.

Of note for this clone: The sample contains more than one DNA sequence encoding this CDR3. V gene TRBV24-1 combines with J gene TRBJ1-1; a possible D gene is TRBD1 (6 bases). The length of the CDR3 is 19 residues. Germline V gene lookup returns CDR1 KGHDR and CDR2 SFDVKD. V was pared by 1 base and J by 11 bases, with 31 bases between. The CDR3 reads CATSDFAHPRKGQILCAFF. The CDR3, as DNA: TGTGCCACCAGTGATTTTGCCCATCCCAGGAAGGGACAAATTTTGTGTGCTTTCTTT.

The genes are TRBV11-2 and TRBJ2-7; 9 nucleotides match TRBD2. Trimming at V came to 3 bases and at J to 2 bases, leaving 5 bases not matched to a gene. CDR1 and CDR2 (germline): SGHAT, FQNNGV. The CDR3 extends over 15 amino acids. In DNA, the CDR3 is TGTGCCAGCAGCTTGGATAGCGGGGGAACCTACGAGCAGTACTTC. Translation gives CASSLDSGGTYEQYF.

This clone was seen a single time. V gene TRBV5-4 combines with J gene TRBJ2-7; unclear D gene. This CDR3 has 13 amino acids. Deletions cut 2 bases from V and 0 bases from J, with 6 bases between. Germline V gene lookup returns CDR1 SGHNT and CDR2 YYREEE (reference sequence). The CDR3 DNA sequence: TGTGCCAGCAGCTTTTTAGGCTCCTACGAGCAGTACTTC. Translation gives CASSFLGSYEQYF.

This clone was seen once. The rearrangement uses TRBV5-1 and TRBJ2-1, with TRBD2 identical over 7 bases. After removal of 7 bases from V and 2 bases from J, the junction contained 3 bases not matched to a gene. Germline values: CDR1 SGHRS, CDR2 YFSETQ. The CDR3 contains 13 residues. The CDR3: CASRLATYNEQFF. For the CDR3, the DNA is TGCGCCAGCCGACTAGCTACCTACAATGAGCAGTTCTTC.

V usage is TRBV5-6 and J usage is TRBJ1-6; no definite D call. The CDR3 is made up of 12 amino acids. V lost 6 bases, J lost 10 bases, and 11 bases lay in between. Germline assignment: CDR1 SGHDT and CDR2 YYEEEE. CDR3 amino acids: CASKLDLSPLHF. CDR3 nucleotides: TGTGCCAGCAAACTGGATCTGTCACCCCTCCACTTT.

The chain uses TRBV9 and TRBJ1-1; no clear D gene. Germline CDR1 is SGDLS and CDR2 is YYNGEE. The CDR3 extends over 13 amino acids. Trimming removed 0 bases from V and 6 bases from J, with 9 bases in between. The CDR3 DNA sequence: TGTGCCAGCAGCGTAGATGTAAGGGCTGAAGCTTTCTTT. Protein: CASSVDVRAEAFF.

The genes are TRBV13 and TRBJ2-2, with D tentatively TRBD1 (6 bases). Germline CDR1 is PRHDT and CDR2 is FYEKMQ (reference sequence). The CDR3 has 15 residues. Trimming took off 5 bases at V and 5 bases at J, with 15 bases between the two ends. The CDR3 loop is CASSVQRTVTGELFF. DNA for the CDR3: TGTGCCAGCAGCGTACAAAGGACAGTTACCGGGGAGCTGTTTTTT.